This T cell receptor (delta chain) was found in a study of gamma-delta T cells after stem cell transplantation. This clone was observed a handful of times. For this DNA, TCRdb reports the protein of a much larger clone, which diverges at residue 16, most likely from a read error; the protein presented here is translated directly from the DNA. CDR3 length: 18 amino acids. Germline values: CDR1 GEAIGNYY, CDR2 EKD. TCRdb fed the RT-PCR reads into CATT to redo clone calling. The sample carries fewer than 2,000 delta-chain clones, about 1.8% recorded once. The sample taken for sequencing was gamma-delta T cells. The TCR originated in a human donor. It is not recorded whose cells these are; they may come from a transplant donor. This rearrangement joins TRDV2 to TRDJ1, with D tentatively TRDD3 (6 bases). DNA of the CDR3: TGTGCCTGTGACCCCGTTGGGGATCGTAAGCACTCCACCGATAAACCCATCTTT. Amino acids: CACDPVGDRKHSTDKPIF.